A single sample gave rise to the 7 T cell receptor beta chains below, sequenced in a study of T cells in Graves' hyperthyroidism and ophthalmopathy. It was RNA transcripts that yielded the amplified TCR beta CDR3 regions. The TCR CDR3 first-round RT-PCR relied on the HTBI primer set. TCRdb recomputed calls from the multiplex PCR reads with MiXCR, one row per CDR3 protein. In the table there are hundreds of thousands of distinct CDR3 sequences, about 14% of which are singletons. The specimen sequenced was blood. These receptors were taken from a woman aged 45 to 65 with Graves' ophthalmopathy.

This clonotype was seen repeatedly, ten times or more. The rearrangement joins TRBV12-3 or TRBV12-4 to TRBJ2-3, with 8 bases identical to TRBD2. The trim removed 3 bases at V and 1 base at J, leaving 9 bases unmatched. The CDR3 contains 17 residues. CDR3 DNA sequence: TGTGCCAGCAGTTTCCCTCAGACGGGAGGGGGCACAGATACGCAGTATTTT. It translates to CASSFPQTGGGTDTQYF.

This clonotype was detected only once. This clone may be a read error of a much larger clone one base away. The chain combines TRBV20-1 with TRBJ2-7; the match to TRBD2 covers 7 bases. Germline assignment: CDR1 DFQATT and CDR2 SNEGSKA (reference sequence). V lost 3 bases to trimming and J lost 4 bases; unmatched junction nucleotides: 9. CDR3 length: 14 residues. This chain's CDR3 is CSARRTRGSYEQYF. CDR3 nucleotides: TGCAGTGCTAGGAGGACTCGCGGGAGTTACGAGCAGTACTTC.

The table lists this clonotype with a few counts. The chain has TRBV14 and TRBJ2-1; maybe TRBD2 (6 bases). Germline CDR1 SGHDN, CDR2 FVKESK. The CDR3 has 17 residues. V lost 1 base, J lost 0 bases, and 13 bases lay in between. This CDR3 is CASSQVGSGLSYNEQFF. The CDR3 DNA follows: TGTGCCAGCAGCCAAGTTGGATCGGGACTCTCCTACAATGAGCAGTTCTTC.

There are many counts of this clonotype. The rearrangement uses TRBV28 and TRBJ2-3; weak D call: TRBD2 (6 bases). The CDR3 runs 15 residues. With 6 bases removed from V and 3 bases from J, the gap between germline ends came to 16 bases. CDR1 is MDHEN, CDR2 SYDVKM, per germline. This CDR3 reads CASSPPRGRTDTQYF. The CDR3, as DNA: TGTGCCAGCAGCCCACCCCGGGGGAGAACAGATACGCAGTATTTT.

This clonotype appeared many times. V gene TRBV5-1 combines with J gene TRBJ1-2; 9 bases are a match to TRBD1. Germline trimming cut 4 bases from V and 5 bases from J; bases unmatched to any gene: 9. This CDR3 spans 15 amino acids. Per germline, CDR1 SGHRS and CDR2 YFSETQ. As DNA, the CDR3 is TGCGCCAGCAGCGTGACAGGGGGGAAGACGTATGGCTACACCTTC. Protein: CASSVTGGKTYGYTF. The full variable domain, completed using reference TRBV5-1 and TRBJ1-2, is KAGVTQTPRYLIKTRGQQVTLSCSPISGHRSVSWYQQTPGQGLQFLFEYFSETQRNKGNFPGRFSGRQFSNSRSEMNVSTLELGDSALYLCASSVTGGKTYGYTFGSGTRLTVV.

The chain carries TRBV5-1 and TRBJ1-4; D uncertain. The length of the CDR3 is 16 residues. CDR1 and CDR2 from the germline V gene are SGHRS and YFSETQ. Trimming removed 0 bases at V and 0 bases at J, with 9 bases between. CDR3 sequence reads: CASSLGVEPTNEKLFF. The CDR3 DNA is TGCGCCAGCAGCTTGGGGGTAGAGCCAACTAATGAAAAACTGTTTTTT.

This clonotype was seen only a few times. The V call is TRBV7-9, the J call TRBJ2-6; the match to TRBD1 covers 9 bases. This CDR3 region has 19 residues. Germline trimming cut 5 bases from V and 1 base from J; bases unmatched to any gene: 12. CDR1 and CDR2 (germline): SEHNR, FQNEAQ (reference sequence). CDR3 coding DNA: TGTGCCAGCAGCGGAACGGACAGGGGCGGACTGTCTGGGGCCAACGTCCTGACTTTC. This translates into CASSGTDRGGLSGANVLTF.